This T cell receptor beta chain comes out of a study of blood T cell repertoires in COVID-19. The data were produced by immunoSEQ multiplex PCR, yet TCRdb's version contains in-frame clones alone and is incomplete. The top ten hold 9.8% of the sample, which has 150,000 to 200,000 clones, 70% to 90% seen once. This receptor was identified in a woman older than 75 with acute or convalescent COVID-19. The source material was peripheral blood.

The CDR3 sequence is CAAHPRQSYEQYF. The DNA for the CDR3 is TGTGCCGCCCATCCCAGACAGTCCTACGAGCAGTACTTC. This chain uses TRBV24-1 with TRBJ2-7; a possible D gene is TRBD1 (5 bases). The CDR3 totals 13 residues. V was cut by 12 bases and J by 1 base, with 15 bases left in between. The germline V gene has CDR1 KGHDR and CDR2 SFDVKD.